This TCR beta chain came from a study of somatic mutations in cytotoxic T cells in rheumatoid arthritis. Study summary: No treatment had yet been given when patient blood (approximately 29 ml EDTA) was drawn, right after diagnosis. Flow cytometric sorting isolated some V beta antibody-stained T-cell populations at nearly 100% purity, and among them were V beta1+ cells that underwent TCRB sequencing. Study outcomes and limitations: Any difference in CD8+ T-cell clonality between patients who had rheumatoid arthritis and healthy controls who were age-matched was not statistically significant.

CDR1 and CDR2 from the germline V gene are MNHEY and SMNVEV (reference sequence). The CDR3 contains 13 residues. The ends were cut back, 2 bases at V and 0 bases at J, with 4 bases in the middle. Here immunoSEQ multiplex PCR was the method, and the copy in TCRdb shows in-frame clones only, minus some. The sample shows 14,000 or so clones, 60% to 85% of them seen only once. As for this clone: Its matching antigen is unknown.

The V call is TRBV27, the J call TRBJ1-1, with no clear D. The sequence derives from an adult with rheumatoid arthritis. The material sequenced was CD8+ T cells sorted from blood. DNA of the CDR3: TGTGCCAGCAGTTTAGCGTTGAACACTGAAGCTTTCTTT. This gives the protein CASSLALNTEAFF.